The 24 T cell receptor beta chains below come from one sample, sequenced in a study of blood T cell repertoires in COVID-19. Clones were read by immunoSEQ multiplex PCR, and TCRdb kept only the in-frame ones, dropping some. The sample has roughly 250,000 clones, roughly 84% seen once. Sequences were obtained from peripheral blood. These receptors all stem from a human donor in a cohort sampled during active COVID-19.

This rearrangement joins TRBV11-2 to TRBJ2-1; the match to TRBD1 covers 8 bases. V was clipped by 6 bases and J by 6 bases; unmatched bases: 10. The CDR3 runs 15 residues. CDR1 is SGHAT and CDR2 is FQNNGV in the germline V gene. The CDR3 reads CASRIRTGTFNEQFF. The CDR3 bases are TGTGCCAGCAGGATTAGGACAGGGACTTTCAATGAGCAGTTCTTC.

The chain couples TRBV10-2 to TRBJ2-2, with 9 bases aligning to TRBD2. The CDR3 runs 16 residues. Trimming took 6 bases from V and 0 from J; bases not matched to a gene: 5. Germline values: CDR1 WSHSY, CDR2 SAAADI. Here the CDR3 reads CASRDTSGSNTGELFF. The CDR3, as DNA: TGCGCCAGCAGGGATACTAGCGGGTCGAACACCGGGGAGCTGTTTTTT.

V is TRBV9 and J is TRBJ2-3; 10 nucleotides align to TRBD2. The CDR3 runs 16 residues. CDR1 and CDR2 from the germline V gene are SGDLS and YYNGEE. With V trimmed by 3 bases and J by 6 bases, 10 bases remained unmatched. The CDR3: CASSGGTSARWDTQYF. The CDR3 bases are TGTGCCAGCAGCGGAGGGACTAGCGCCAGGTGGGATACGCAGTATTTT.

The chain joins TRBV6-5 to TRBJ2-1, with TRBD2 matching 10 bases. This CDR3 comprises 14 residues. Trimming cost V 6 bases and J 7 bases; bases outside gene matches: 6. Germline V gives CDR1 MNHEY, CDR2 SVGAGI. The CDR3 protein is CASRSSGGGNEQFF. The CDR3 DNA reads TGTGCCAGCAGATCTAGCGGGGGCGGGAATGAGCAGTTCTTC.

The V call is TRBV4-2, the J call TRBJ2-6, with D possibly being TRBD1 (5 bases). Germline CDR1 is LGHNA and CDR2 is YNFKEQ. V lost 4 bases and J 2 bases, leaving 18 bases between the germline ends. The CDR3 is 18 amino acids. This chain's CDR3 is CASSPQVGRVTGANVLTF. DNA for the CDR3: TGTGCCAGCAGCCCACAAGTTGGCAGGGTAACTGGGGCCAACGTCCTGACTTTC.

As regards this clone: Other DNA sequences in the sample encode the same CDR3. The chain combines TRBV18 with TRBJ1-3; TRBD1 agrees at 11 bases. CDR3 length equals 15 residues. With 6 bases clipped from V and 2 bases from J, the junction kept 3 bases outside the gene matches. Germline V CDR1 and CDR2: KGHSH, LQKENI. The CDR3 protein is CASSPGQGAGNTIYF. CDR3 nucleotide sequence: TGTGCCAGCTCGCCGGGACAGGGGGCTGGAAACACCATATATTTT.

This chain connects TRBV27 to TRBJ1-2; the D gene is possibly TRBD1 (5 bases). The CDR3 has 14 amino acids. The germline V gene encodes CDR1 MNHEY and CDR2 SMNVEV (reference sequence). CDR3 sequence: CAAGGWGAVYGYTF. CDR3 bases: TGTGCGGCGGGAGGTTGGGGCGCAGTCTATGGCTACACCTTC.

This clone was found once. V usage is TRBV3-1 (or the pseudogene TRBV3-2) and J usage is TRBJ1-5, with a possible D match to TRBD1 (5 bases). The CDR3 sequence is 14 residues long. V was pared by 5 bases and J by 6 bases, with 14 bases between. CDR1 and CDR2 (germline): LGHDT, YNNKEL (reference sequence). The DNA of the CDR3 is TGTGCCAGCAGCTACCAGGGTTTTGGTCAGCCCCAGCATTTT. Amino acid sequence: CASSYQGFGQPQHF.

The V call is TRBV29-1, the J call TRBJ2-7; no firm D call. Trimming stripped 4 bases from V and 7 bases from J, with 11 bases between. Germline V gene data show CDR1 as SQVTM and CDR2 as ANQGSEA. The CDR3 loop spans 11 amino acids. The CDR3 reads CSVVDPGEQYF. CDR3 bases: TGCAGCGTTGTAGACCCCGGGGAGCAGTACTTC.

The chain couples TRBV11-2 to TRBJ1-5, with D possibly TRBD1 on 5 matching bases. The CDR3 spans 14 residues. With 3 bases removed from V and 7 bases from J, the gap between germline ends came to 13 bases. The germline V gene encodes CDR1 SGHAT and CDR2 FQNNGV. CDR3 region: CASSFGGGSQPQHF. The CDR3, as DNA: TGTGCCAGCAGCTTCGGGGGGGGGTCGCAGCCCCAGCATTTT.

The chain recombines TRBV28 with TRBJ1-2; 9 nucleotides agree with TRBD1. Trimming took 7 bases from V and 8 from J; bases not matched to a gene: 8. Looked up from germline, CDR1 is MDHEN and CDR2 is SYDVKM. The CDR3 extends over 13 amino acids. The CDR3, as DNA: TGTGCCAGCATCAAACAGGGGGCGAACGGCTACACCTTC. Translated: CASIKQGANGYTF.

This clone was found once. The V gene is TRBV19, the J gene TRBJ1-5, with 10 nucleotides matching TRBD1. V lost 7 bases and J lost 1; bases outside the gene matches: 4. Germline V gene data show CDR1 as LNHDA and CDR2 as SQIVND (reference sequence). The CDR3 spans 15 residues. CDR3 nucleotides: TGTGCCAGTACCGACAGGGGGCTGAGCAATCAGCCCCAGCATTTT. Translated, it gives CASTDRGLSNQPQHF.

CDR3 amino acids: CAISVGGSSYNEQFF. The DNA of the CDR3 is TGTGCCATCAGTGTAGGTGGGAGCTCCTACAATGAGCAGTTCTTC. The J gene is TRBJ2-1, the V gene TRBV10-3; a possible D gene is TRBD2 (5 bases). Trimming removed 4 bases from V and 0 bases from J, with 10 bases in between. The CDR3 sequence is 15 residues long. The germline V gene encodes CDR1 ENHRY and CDR2 SYGVKD.

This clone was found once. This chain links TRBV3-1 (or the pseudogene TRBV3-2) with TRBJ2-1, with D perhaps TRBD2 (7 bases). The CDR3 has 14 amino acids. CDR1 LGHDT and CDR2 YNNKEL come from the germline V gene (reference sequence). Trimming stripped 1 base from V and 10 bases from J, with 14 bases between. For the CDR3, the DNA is TGTGCCAGCAGCCAAGTGGCGGGGGCTGGGGAGCAGTTCTTC. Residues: CASSQVAGAGEQFF.

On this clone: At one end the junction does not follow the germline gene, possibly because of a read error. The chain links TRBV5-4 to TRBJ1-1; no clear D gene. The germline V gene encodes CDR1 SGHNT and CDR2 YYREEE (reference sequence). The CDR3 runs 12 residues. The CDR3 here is CASSLGLEQAFF. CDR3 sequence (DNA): TGTGCCAGCAGTTTGGGTCTAGAGCAAGCTTTCTTT.

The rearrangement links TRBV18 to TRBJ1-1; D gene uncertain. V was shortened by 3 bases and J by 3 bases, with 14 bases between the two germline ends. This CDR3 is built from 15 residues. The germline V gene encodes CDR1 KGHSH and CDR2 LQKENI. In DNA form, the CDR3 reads TGTGCCAGCTCACCCCTCGACACCGGTCACACTGAAGCTTTCTTT. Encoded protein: CASSPLDTGHTEAFF.

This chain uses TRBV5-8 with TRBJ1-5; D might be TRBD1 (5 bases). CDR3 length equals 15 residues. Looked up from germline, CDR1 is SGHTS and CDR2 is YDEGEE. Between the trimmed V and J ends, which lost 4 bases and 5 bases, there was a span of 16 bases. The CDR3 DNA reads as TGTGCCAGCAGCCGGGGGAGGGAACGATATCAGCCCCAGCATTTT. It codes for CASSRGRERYQPQHF.

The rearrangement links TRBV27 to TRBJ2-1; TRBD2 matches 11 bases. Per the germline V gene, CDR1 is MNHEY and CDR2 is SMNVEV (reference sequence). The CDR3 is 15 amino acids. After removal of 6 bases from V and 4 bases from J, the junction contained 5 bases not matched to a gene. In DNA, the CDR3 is TGTGCCAGCAGGGGTAGCGGGAGGGGATACAATGAGCAGTTCTTC. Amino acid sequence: CASRGSGRGYNEQFF.

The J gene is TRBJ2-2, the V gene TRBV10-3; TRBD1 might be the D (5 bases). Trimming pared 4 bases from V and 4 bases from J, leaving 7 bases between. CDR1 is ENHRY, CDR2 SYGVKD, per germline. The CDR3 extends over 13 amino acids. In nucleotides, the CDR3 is TGTGCCATCAGTGCTAGGGGCACCGGGGAGCTGTTTTTT. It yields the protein CAISARGTGELFF.

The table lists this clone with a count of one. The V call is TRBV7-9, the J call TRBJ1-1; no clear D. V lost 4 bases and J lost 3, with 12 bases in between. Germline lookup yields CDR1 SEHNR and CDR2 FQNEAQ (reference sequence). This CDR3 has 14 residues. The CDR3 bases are TGTGCCAGCAGCTCGCCAGGATTTGACACTGAAGCTTTCTTT. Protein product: CASSSPGFDTEAFF.

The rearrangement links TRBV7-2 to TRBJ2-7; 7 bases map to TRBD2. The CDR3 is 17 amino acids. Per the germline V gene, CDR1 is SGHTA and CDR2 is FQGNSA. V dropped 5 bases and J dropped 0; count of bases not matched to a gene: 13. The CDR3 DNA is TGTGCCAGCAGCCTCATGTGGGGGGGTGGTAGCTCCTACGAGCAGTACTTC. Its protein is CASSLMWGGGSSYEQYF.

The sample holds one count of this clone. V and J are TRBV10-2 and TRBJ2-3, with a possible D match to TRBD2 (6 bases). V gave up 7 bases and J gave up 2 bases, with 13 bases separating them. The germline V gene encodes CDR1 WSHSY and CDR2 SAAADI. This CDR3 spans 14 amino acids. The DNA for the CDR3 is TGCGCCAGCACGGGGACGGGAGTCACAGATACGCAGTATTTT. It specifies CASTGTGVTDTQYF.

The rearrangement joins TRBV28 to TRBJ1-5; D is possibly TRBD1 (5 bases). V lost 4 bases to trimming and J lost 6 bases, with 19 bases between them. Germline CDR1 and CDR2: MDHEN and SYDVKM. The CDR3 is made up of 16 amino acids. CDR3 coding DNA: TGTGCCAGCAGTTATAACGGGAGGGGTGGTGGTCAGCCCCAGCATTTT. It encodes CASSYNGRGGGQPQHF.

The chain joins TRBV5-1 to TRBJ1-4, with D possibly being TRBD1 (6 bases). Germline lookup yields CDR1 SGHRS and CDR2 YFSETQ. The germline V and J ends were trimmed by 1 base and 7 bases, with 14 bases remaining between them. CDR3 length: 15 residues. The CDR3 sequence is CASSLSGQSAEKLFF. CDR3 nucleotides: TGCGCCAGCAGCTTGTCAGGACAGAGCGCTGAAAAACTGTTTTTT.